This T cell receptor (beta chain) was sequenced for a study of cytomegalovirus exposure and HLA in healthy donors. Study at large: One earlier analysis, a look at around 170 million T cells, found some 120 million unique TCR beta sequences. Study-wide points: The listing of 150 or so TCR beta chains classed them as cytomegalovirus-associated.

Both 60 Vbeta primers and 13 Jbeta primers went into the PCR. Data came from immunoSEQ multiplex PCR; TCRdb stores just in-frame clones and leaves some out. Reported are 150,000 or so clones; the ten largest clones contain roughly 2%. The CDR3 sequence is 16 residues long. V was cut by 0 bases and J by 4 bases, with 16 bases left in between. Germline-derived CDR1 and CDR2 are SGDLS and YYNGEE. Healthy bone marrow donors made up the donor group. Of note for this clone: Its antigen is still unknown.

Sample: PBMCs. The sequence came from a man aged 25-45 years in good health and CMV-seronegative. V gene TRBV9 combines with J gene TRBJ1-1, with D possibly TRBD1 on 5 matching bases. The DNA for the CDR3 is TGTGCCAGCAGCGTAGAATTTGGAGGGGCAGGCACTGAAGCTTTCTTT. Translating it yields CASSVEFGGAGTEAFF.